This entry lists 28 T cell receptor beta chains sequenced from one sample in a study of blood T cell repertoires in COVID-19. Method: immunoSEQ multiplex PCR; TCRdb's copy keeps in-frame clones and lacks some. The sample carries about 160,000 clones, 70% to 90% recorded once. The specimen sequenced was peripheral blood. The receptor source for this set is an older woman with acute or convalescent COVID-19.

The J gene is TRBJ2-7, the V gene TRBV6-5; 9 bases align to TRBD1. The CDR3 runs to 14 residues. Losses at the gene ends were 8 bases for V and 2 bases for J; bases not matched to a gene: 7. Germline assignment: CDR1 MNHEY and CDR2 SVGAGI. DNA of the CDR3: TGTGCCAGCGTGTGGGGACAGGGACCCTACGAGCAGTACTTC. This gives the protein CASVWGQGPYEQYF.

The chain recombines TRBV5-1 with TRBJ2-7, with D tentatively TRBD2 (5 bases). Deletions cut 1 base from V and 2 bases from J, with 10 bases between. The CDR3 contains 14 residues. CDR1 and CDR2 (germline): SGHRS, YFSETQ. Here the CDR3 reads CASSLSTGTYEQYF. CDR3 nucleotides: TGCGCCAGCAGCTTGTCGACGGGGACCTACGAGCAGTACTTC.

The chain links TRBV19 to TRBJ2-5; 13 bases align to TRBD2. With 6 bases clipped from V and 5 bases from J, the junction kept 3 bases outside the gene matches. Germline V gene data show CDR1 as LNHDA and CDR2 as SQIVND (reference sequence). The CDR3 totals 14 residues. Written as DNA, the CDR3 is TGTGCCAGTAGACCGGGACTAGCGGGGGAGACCCAGTACTTC. Translating gives CASRPGLAGETQYF. Combining the CDR3 with reference TRBV19 and TRBJ2-5 gives the whole variable domain DGGITQSPKYLFRKEGQNVTLSCEQNLNHDAMYWYRQDPGQGLRLIYYSQIVNDFQKGDIAEGYSVSREKKESFPLTVTSAQKNPTAFYLCASRPGLAGETQYFGPGTRLLVL.

The gene calls are TRBV11-2 and TRBJ1-6; 8 nucleotides line up with TRBD1. Per germline, CDR1 SGHAT and CDR2 FQNNGV. V lost 5 bases and J lost 4; bases outside the gene matches: 10. The CDR3 covers 17 residues. CDR3 nucleotides: TGTGCCAGCAGCCCCGGACAGGGATCGGGATATAATTCACCCCTCCACTTT. This gives the protein CASSPGQGSGYNSPLHF.

This chain links TRBV12-3 or TRBV12-4 with TRBJ1-2; perhaps TRBD1 as D (6 bases). The V end was cut by 6 bases, the J end by 5 bases, with 13 bases between. There are 13 residues in the CDR3. CDR3 amino acids: CASSRGSLYGYTF. DNA of the CDR3: TGTGCCAGCAGCAGGGGTTCGCTATATGGCTACACCTTC.

This chain links TRBV4-3 with TRBJ1-2; 7 bases are a match to TRBD1. This CDR3 is 15 amino acids long. Trimming at V came to 2 bases and at J to 4 bases, leaving 7 bases not matched to a gene. Germline loops: CDR1 LGHNA, CDR2 YSLEER. The CDR3 loop reads CASSQHDRVGYGYTF. The CDR3 DNA reads TGCGCCAGCAGCCAACATGACAGGGTAGGCTATGGCTACACCTTC.

The V call is TRBV18, the J call TRBJ2-7; D remains ambiguous. The germline V gene encodes CDR1 KGHSH and CDR2 LQKENI. This CDR3 region has 14 residues. V was cut by 4 bases and J by 0 bases, with 10 bases left in between. The CDR3 nucleotides read TGTGCCAGCTCACGAGATAAGAGCTCCTACGAGCAGTACTTC. This translates into CASSRDKSSYEQYF.

This sequence joins TRBV2 and TRBJ2-1; TRBD2 matches 10 bases. CDR1 is SNHLY and CDR2 is FYNNEI in the germline V gene. With 4 bases clipped from V and 4 bases from J, the junction kept 1 base outside the gene matches. The CDR3 totals 14 residues. CDR3 amino acids: CASSAAGGYNEQFF. The CDR3 DNA reads TGTGCCAGCAGTGCAGCGGGAGGGTACAATGAGCAGTTCTTC. Drawing the rest from reference TRBV2 and TRBJ2-1, the complete variable domain is EPEVTQTPSHQVTQMGQEVILRCVPISNHLYFYWYRQILGQKVEFLVSFYNNEISEKSEIFDDQFSVERPDGSNFTLKIRSTKLEDSAMYFCASSAAGGYNEQFFGPGTRLTVL.

The chain employs TRBV11-2 and TRBJ2-3, with 11 bases aligning to TRBD2. The V gene end was trimmed by 3 bases and the J gene end by 4 bases; junction bases not matched to a gene: 3. The length of the CDR3 is 15 residues. Germline assignment: CDR1 SGHAT and CDR2 FQNNGV. The CDR3 coding sequence is TGTGCCAGCAGCTTTCTAGCGGGAGGACCAGATACGCAGTATTTT. It is translated as CASSFLAGGPDTQYF.

Only a few counts were recorded for this clone. V and J are TRBV18 and TRBJ2-2; a weak D match, TRBD1 (6 bases). CDR1 is KGHSH and CDR2 is LQKENI in the germline V gene. V shed 4 bases and J shed 5 bases, with 14 bases lying between them. The CDR3 sequence is 15 residues long. This chain's CDR3 is CASSRSGAGTGELFF. The CDR3 bases are TGTGCCAGCTCACGCTCAGGGGCCGGAACCGGGGAGCTGTTTTTT.

The chain joins TRBV6-4 to TRBJ2-1, with D possibly being TRBD1 (5 bases). The CDR3 is 14 residues long. Germline V CDR1 and CDR2: MRHNA, SNTAGT. Trimming removed 4 bases from V and 6 bases from J, with 13 bases in between. CDR3 bases: TGTGCCAGCAGTGCAAGGGGTTCGGGCAATGAGCAGTTCTTC. It yields the protein CASSARGSGNEQFF.

The J gene is TRBJ2-7, the V gene TRBV5-8, with D unresolved. Germline V gene sequence: CDR1 SGHTS, CDR2 YDEGEE. The CDR3 length is 13 residues. Trimming pared 1 base from V and 1 base from J, leaving 6 bases between. The CDR3 here is CASSLWQSYEQYF. The CDR3 DNA is TGTGCCAGCAGCTTGTGGCAGTCCTACGAGCAGTACTTC.

J is TRBJ1-6 and V is TRBV6-5, with D tentatively TRBD1 (6 bases). CDR3 length equals 14 residues. Germline values: CDR1 MNHEY, CDR2 SVGAGI. V lost 8 bases, J lost 6 bases, and 14 bases lay in between. The CDR3 nucleotides read TGTGCCAGCTCCCGGTGGGGGCCTAATTCACCCCTCCACTTT. Its translation is CASSRWGPNSPLHF.

The chain joins TRBV5-8 to TRBJ2-1; TRBD1 agrees at 8 bases. The CDR3 extends over 16 amino acids. V dropped 4 bases and J dropped 6; count of bases not matched to a gene: 12. CDR1 and CDR2 from the germline V gene are SGHTS and YDEGEE. The CDR3 reads CASSTSQGAVSNEQFF. The CDR3 DNA sequence: TGTGCCAGCAGCACCTCGCAGGGGGCTGTTAGCAATGAGCAGTTCTTC.

The chain carries TRBV18 and TRBJ2-2, with 10 bases identical to TRBD2. Germline V CDR1 and CDR2: KGHSH, LQKENI. The junction had 8 bases not matched to a gene; V was cut back by 5 bases and J by 5 bases. The CDR3 covers 16 residues. The CDR3 bases are TGTGCCAGCTCAACGCTAGCGGGGGCCCCGACCGGGGAGCTGTTTTTT. Translation gives CASSTLAGAPTGELFF.

The J gene is TRBJ2-1, the V gene TRBV28, with D maybe TRBD2 (5 bases). CDR1 is MDHEN and CDR2 is SYDVKM in the germline V gene. The CDR3 covers 15 residues. The V gene lost 3 bases and the J gene lost 3 bases, with 12 bases spanning the gap. CDR3 protein: CASSFGSGNYNEQFF. CDR3 DNA sequence: TGTGCCAGCAGTTTTGGCAGCGGAAACTACAATGAGCAGTTCTTC.

The chain combines TRBV19 with TRBJ1-4; D gene unclear. This CDR3 comprises 15 residues. V was cut by 6 bases and J by 0 bases, with 11 bases left in between. Germline CDR1 LNHDA, CDR2 SQIVND (reference sequence). The CDR3 nucleotides read TGTGCCAGTAGCGCCGGACTTTCAACTAATGAAAAACTGTTTTTT. Amino acids: CASSAGLSTNEKLFF. The full variable domain, in which reference TRBV19 and TRBJ1-4 provide the parts outside the CDR3, is DGGITQSPKYLFRKEGQNVTLSCEQNLNHDAMYWYRQDPGQGLRLIYYSQIVNDFQKGDIAEGYSVSREKKESFPLTVTSAQKNPTAFYLCASSAGLSTNEKLFFGSGTQLSVL.

A remark on this clone: Distinct nucleotide sequences in the sample also encode this CDR3. The CDR3 region is CASSLGGDYEQYF. The CDR3 DNA follows: TGTGCCAGCAGTTTAGGCGGAGACTACGAGCAGTACTTC. The chain couples TRBV28 to TRBJ2-7, with unresolved D. V lost 2 bases to trimming and J lost 3 bases, with 8 bases between them. The CDR3 has 13 amino acids. CDR1 is MDHEN and CDR2 is SYDVKM in the germline V gene.

The rearrangement joins TRBV7-2 to TRBJ1-3, with D hard to call. Germline V lookup: CDR1 SGHTA, CDR2 FQGNSA. With 5 bases removed from V and 4 bases from J, the gap between germline ends came to 9 bases. The CDR3 consists of 13 residues. The CDR3 sequence: CASSHPGGNTIYF. CDR3 nucleotides: TGTGCCAGCAGCCATCCAGGCGGAAACACCATATATTTT.

This chain uses TRBV19 with TRBJ2-1; 9 nucleotides align to TRBD2. V gave up 8 bases and J gave up 7 bases; unmatched junction bases: 12. CDR1 is LNHDA, CDR2 SQIVND, per germline (reference sequence). The CDR3 consists of 15 residues. Here the CDR3 DNA reads TGTGCCAGTTCTGCGCGGCGGGAGGGCCGGAATGAGCAGTTCTTC. Its translation is CASSARREGRNEQFF.

The rearrangement uses TRBV29-1 and TRBJ1-2, with 7 bases that match TRBD1. V trimming: 1 base; J trimming: 4 bases; junction bases outside the gene matches: 0. The germline V gene has CDR1 SQVTM and CDR2 ANQGSEA. The CDR3 is 12 residues long. The CDR3 DNA is TGCAGCGTTGAAGGGGACAGCTATGGCTACACCTTC. Residues: CSVEGDSYGYTF.

This sequence joins TRBV19 and TRBJ1-1, with 7 positions matching TRBD1. Losses at the gene ends were 3 bases for V and 0 bases for J; bases not matched to a gene: 4. Germline V gene sequence: CDR1 LNHDA, CDR2 SQIVND (reference sequence). There are 15 residues in the CDR3. The CDR3 is CASSIHGQVNTEAFF. The CDR3 DNA follows: TGTGCCAGTAGTATCCACGGACAGGTGAACACTGAAGCTTTCTTT. Based on the CDR3 plus reference TRBV19 and TRBJ1-1, the full variable domain is DGGITQSPKYLFRKEGQNVTLSCEQNLNHDAMYWYRQDPGQGLRLIYYSQIVNDFQKGDIAEGYSVSREKKESFPLTVTSAQKNPTAFYLCASSIHGQVNTEAFFGQGTRLTVV.

This sequence joins TRBV6-5 and TRBJ1-2, with 7 bases identical to TRBD1. Per germline, CDR1 MNHEY and CDR2 SVGAGI. The CDR3 covers 14 residues. Trimming cost V 5 bases and J 4 bases; bases outside gene matches: 7. CDR3 amino acids: CASSPRQGSYGYTF. Here the CDR3 DNA reads TGTGCCAGCAGTCCAAGACAGGGTAGCTATGGCTACACCTTC.

This rearrangement joins TRBV2 to TRBJ2-3; D possibly corresponds to TRBD2 (6 bases). V was shortened by 7 bases and J by 6 bases, with 14 bases between the two germline ends. Germline CDR1 is SNHLY and CDR2 is FYNNEI. The CDR3 contains 13 residues. In nucleotides, the CDR3 is TGTGCCAGCAATGGAGGGCCCGGGGATACGCAGTATTTT. This translates into CASNGGPGDTQYF.

This clone occurred a few times. The J gene is TRBJ1-2, the V gene TRBV27; no definite D call. The CDR3 contains 15 residues. Trimming left V 6 bases short and J 4 bases short, with 18 bases between. CDR1 is MNHEY, CDR2 SMNVEV, per germline (reference sequence). Written as DNA, the CDR3 is TGTGCCAGCAGGACCGCGGGCTCCCTCCTCTATGGCTACACCTTC. It codes for CASRTAGSLLYGYTF.

This clone has a single count. The chain has TRBV5-1 and TRBJ2-3, with TRBD2 as a possible D gene (6 bases). Germline V lookup: CDR1 SGHRS, CDR2 YFSETQ. V was cut by 4 bases and J by 2 bases, with 17 bases left in between. CDR3 length: 16 amino acids. The CDR3 spells CASSQPGERITDTQYF. In DNA form, the CDR3 reads TGCGCCAGCAGCCAGCCGGGGGAAAGGATCACAGATACGCAGTATTTT.

The J gene is TRBJ2-5, the V gene TRBV3-1 (or the pseudogene TRBV3-2), with D unresolved. The CDR3 runs to 11 residues. Trimming took 2 bases from V and 4 from J, leaving 2 bases between them. Looked up from germline, CDR1 is LGHDT and CDR2 is YNNKEL (reference sequence). In DNA form, the CDR3 reads TGTGCCAGCAGCCAACGAGAGACCCAGTACTTC. It encodes CASSQRETQYF.

V usage is TRBV28 and J usage is TRBJ1-5; TRBD1 matches 10 bases. Per the germline V gene, CDR1 is MDHEN and CDR2 is SYDVKM. This CDR3 has 14 amino acids. J lost 6 bases, V lost 8 bases, and 7 bases had no gene match. CDR3 in DNA: TGTGCCAGCGACGGACAGGGGGTTAGTCAGCCCCAGCATTTT. Protein: CASDGQGVSQPQHF. The variable domain in full, completed from reference TRBV28 and TRBJ1-5, reads DVKVTQSSRYLVKRTGEKVFLECVQDMDHENMFWYRQDPGLGLRLIYFSYDVKMKEKGDIPEGYSVSREKKERFSLILESASTNQTSMYLCASDGQGVSQPQHFGDGTRLSIL.